Following are 24 T cell receptor beta chains from one sample sequenced in a study of cytomegalovirus exposure and HLA in healthy donors. Here immunoSEQ multiplex PCR was the method, and the copy in TCRdb shows in-frame clones only, minus some. The sample records some 140,000 clones, around four fifths being singletons. The specimen was PBMCs. The receptors come from a woman in her thirties in good health and CMV-seronegative.

This clone was seen many times. This chain connects TRBV7-9 to TRBJ2-1, with D possibly being TRBD2 (7 bases). Looked up from germline, CDR1 is SEHNR and CDR2 is FQNEAQ (reference sequence). The CDR3 has 13 amino acids. Between the trimmed V and J ends, which lost 5 bases and 6 bases, there was a span of 11 bases. CDR3 loop: CASSTGGRNEQFF. CDR3 coding DNA: TGTGCCAGCAGCACCGGGGGGCGCAATGAGCAGTTCTTC. Full variable domain (outside the CDR3, taken from reference TRBV7-9 and TRBJ2-1): DTGVSQNPRHKITKRGQNVTFRCDPISEHNRLYWYRQTLGQGPEFLTYFQNEAQLEKSRLLSDRFSAERPKGSFSTLEIQRTEQGDSAMYLCASSTGGRNEQFFGPGTRLTVL.

V gene TRBV7-6 combines with J gene TRBJ2-2, with 7 bases fitting TRBD1. CDR1 is SGHVS and CDR2 is FNYEAQ in the germline V gene. The CDR3 has 19 amino acids. V was pared by 2 bases and J by 4 bases, with 16 bases of the junction left unmatched. The CDR3 sequence: CASSLLDRVVPLRTGELFF. DNA of the CDR3: TGTGCCAGCAGCTTACTAGACAGGGTGGTACCTCTACGCACCGGGGAGCTGTTTTTT.

V gene TRBV30 combines with J gene TRBJ1-1; 7 bases agree with TRBD1. CDR3 length: 14 residues. Germline CDR1 GTSNPN, CDR2 SVGIG (reference sequence). V was clipped by 3 bases and J by 4 bases; unmatched bases: 8. CDR3 in amino acids: CAWREGGAGTEAFF. The DNA of the CDR3 is TGTGCCTGGAGGGAAGGGGGCGCGGGCACTGAAGCTTTCTTT.

The CDR3 nucleotides are TGTGCCAGCTCACCGGCGGGCGGAGGGGAAGAGACCCAGTACTTC. Amino acids: CASSPAGGGEETQYF. The chain combines TRBV18 with TRBJ2-5; weak D call: TRBD2 (6 bases). Germline V lookup: CDR1 KGHSH, CDR2 LQKENI. Between the trimmed V and J ends, which lost 3 bases and 3 bases, there was a span of 14 bases. This CDR3 has 15 residues. The entire variable domain, with the rest obtained from reference TRBV18 and TRBJ2-5, is as follows: NAGVMQNPRHLVRRRGQEARLRCSPMKGHSHVYWYRQLPEEGLKFMVYLQKENIIDESGMPKERFSAEFPKEGPSILRIQQVVRGDSAAYFCASSPAGGGEETQYFGPGTRLLVL.

CDR3 protein: CASSVGGSWETQYF. Here the CDR3 DNA reads TGTGCCAGCAGTGTGGGGGGATCTTGGGAGACCCAGTACTTC. The J gene is TRBJ2-5, the V gene TRBV6-1; TRBD2 might be the D (6 bases). In germline, CDR1 is MNHNS, CDR2 SASEGT. The V gene lost 4 bases and the J gene lost 5 bases, with 14 bases spanning the gap. The CDR3 extends over 14 amino acids.

The gene calls are TRBV4-1 and TRBJ2-3; 7 nucleotides match TRBD2. V dropped 0 bases and J dropped 1; count of bases not matched to a gene: 4. Germline loops: CDR1 MGHRA, CDR2 YSYEKL. This CDR3 is built from 16 residues. CDR3 residues: CASSQEETSGTDTQYF. The CDR3 DNA sequence: TGCGCCAGCAGCCAAGAAGAAACTAGCGGCACAGATACGCAGTATTTT.

The rearrangement joins TRBV21-1 to TRBJ2-7; the table names TRBD1, a call not compared with the DNA. TRBV21-1 is reported as a pseudogene. This CDR3 has 16 residues. The CDR3 nucleotides are TGTGCCAGCAGCAAAGAGGACAGGGGAGTCTCCTACGAGCAGTACTTC. Residues: CASSKEDRGVSYEQYF.

The chain uses TRBV6-6 and TRBJ1-2; D is unclear. Germline lookup yields CDR1 MNHNY and CDR2 SVGAGI (reference sequence). There are 13 residues in the CDR3. Trimming took off 6 bases at V and 0 bases at J, with 8 bases between the two ends. As DNA, the CDR3 is TGTGCCAGCAGCCAGGATCCTAACTATGGCTACACCTTC. Protein: CASSQDPNYGYTF.

The V gene is TRBV5-1, the J gene TRBJ2-2; tentatively, D is TRBD2 (6 bases). Looked up from germline, CDR1 is SGHRS and CDR2 is YFSETQ. Between the trimmed V and J ends, which lost 4 bases and 5 bases, there was a span of 18 bases. This CDR3 is built from 16 residues. The CDR3 spells CASSPLASRGTGELFF. The CDR3 nucleotides read TGCGCCAGCAGCCCACTGGCCAGCCGGGGGACCGGGGAGCTGTTTTTT.

The chain has TRBV7-9 and TRBJ1-2; tentative D call: TRBD1 (6 bases). The germline V gene has CDR1 SEHNR and CDR2 FQNEAQ (reference sequence). The CDR3 spans 16 residues. Trimming took off 5 bases at V and 2 bases at J, with 18 bases between the two ends. The CDR3 protein is CASSTLGGAGNYGYTF. CDR3 nucleotide sequence: TGTGCCAGCAGCACCCTAGGGGGGGCCGGAAACTATGGCTACACCTTC.

CDR3 DNA sequence: TGTGCCAGCAGTGTTCGGGAGAACACTGAAGCTTTCTTT. Translation: CASSVRENTEAFF. The genes are TRBV2 and TRBJ1-1, with D unclear. V lost 4 bases and J lost 1, with 7 bases in between. This CDR3 is 13 amino acids long. Germline CDR1 is SNHLY and CDR2 is FYNNEI.

The V and J genes are TRBV7-3 and TRBJ2-3; no clear D gene. Germline CDR1 is SGHTA and CDR2 is FQGTGA. Trimming removed 5 bases from V and 4 bases from J, with 10 bases in between. This CDR3 contains 13 residues. The CDR3 sequence: CASSLNTADTQYF. The CDR3 DNA is TGTGCCAGCAGCCTCAACACCGCAGATACGCAGTATTTT.

The rearrangement uses TRBV10-3 and TRBJ2-1, with 7 bases identical to TRBD1. Trimming removed 6 bases from V and 5 bases from J; junction bases left unmatched: 10. Germline CDR1 ENHRY, CDR2 SYGVKD. This CDR3 spans 15 amino acids. CDR3 protein: CAIRGTEELHNEQFF. In DNA form, the CDR3 reads TGTGCCATCAGAGGGACAGAGGAACTCCACAATGAGCAGTTCTTC.

The chain combines TRBV13 with TRBJ2-1; 7 nucleotides line up with TRBD1. J was trimmed by 5 bases and V by 1 base; bases with no gene match: 8. The V gene's germline CDR1 is PRHDT and CDR2 FYEKMQ (reference sequence). This CDR3 is 16 amino acids long. The CDR3 region has the DNA TGTGCCAGCAGCTTAGAAAGGGGGCGGAATCACAATGAGCAGTTCTTC. Translation gives CASSLERGRNHNEQFF. Supplemented by reference TRBV13 and TRBJ2-1, the full variable domain reads AAGVIQSPRHLIKEKRETATLKCYPIPRHDTVYWYQQGPGQDPQFLISFYEKMQSDKGSIPDRFSAQQFSDYHSELNMSSLELGDSALYFCASSLERGRNHNEQFFGPGTRLTVL.

There are a few counts of this clone. The gene calls are TRBV7-8 and TRBJ2-1; D is unclear. Germline CDR1 SGHVS, CDR2 FQNEAQ. Deletions cut 1 base from V and 10 bases from J, with 11 bases between. CDR3 size: 13 residues. CDR3 amino acids: CASSLVVRVEQFF. CDR3 bases: TGTGCCAGCAGCTTAGTGGTTCGGGTCGAGCAGTTCTTC.

This chain links TRBV6-5 with TRBJ2-3, with 8 bases fitting TRBD2. V shed 1 base, J shed 6 bases, and the junction held 3 bases outside the gene matches. CDR1 and CDR2 from the germline V gene are MNHEY and SVGAGI. The CDR3 runs to 14 residues. CDR3 loop: CASSYYGGGDTQYF. For the CDR3, the DNA is TGTGCCAGCAGTTACTACGGGGGGGGCGATACGCAGTATTTT.

For this clone: At one of its ends the junction is not consistent with the germline gene, which may arise from a read error. The gene calls are TRBV2 and TRBJ1-2, with TRBD1 as a possible D gene (5 bases). The germline CDR1 and CDR2 sequences are SNHLY and FYNNEI. The CDR3 spans 13 residues. CDR3 DNA: TGTGCCAGCAGAGAAGACAGATACTATGGCTACACCTTC. Translating it yields CASREDRYYGYTF.

The chain uses TRBV18 and TRBJ1-2; no reliable D call. Per the germline V gene, CDR1 is KGHSH and CDR2 is LQKENI. The CDR3 length is 12 residues. Trimming removed 6 bases at V and 8 bases at J, with 13 bases between. The CDR3 DNA reads TGTGCCAGCTCCCCCGGGGTGTGGGGCTACACCTTC. It translates to CASSPGVWGYTF.

The CDR3 region is CASSLGTGDETQYF. CDR3 DNA sequence: TGCGCCAGCAGCTTGGGAACGGGGGACGAGACCCAGTACTTC. The chain joins TRBV5-1 to TRBJ2-5; D perhaps matches TRBD2 (6 bases). Germline CDR1 reads SGHRS; CDR2 reads YFSETQ. The length of the CDR3 is 14 residues. Trimming cost V 0 bases and J 5 bases, with 11 bases left between them.

In nucleotides, the CDR3 is TGTGCCTGGAGATCCGGACAGGGGGCGAGGGGCTATGGCTACACCTTC. It encodes CAWRSGQGARGYGYTF. The chain joins TRBV30 to TRBJ1-2, with 11 bases matching TRBD1. Germline lookup yields CDR1 GTSNPN and CDR2 SVGIG (reference sequence). V was pared by 3 bases and J by 4 bases, with 10 bases of the junction left unmatched. This CDR3 is built from 16 residues.

The J gene is TRBJ1-5, the V gene TRBV6-5; D not certain. Germline V lookup: CDR1 MNHEY, CDR2 SVGAGI. The CDR3 runs 15 residues. The germline V and J ends were trimmed by 6 bases and 0 bases, with 12 bases remaining between them. The CDR3 here is CASSLTEYSNQPQHF. The CDR3 DNA is TGTGCCAGCAGCCTAACCGAGTATAGCAATCAGCCCCAGCATTTT.

V usage is TRBV5-1 and J usage is TRBJ2-5; tentatively, D is TRBD1 (5 bases). V was trimmed by 0 bases and J by 4 bases, leaving 7 bases between them. Germline V gene sequence: CDR1 SGHRS, CDR2 YFSETQ. The CDR3 loop spans 13 amino acids. The CDR3 loop reads CASSLGDRETQYF. In DNA form, the CDR3 reads TGCGCCAGCAGCTTGGGAGACAGAGAGACCCAGTACTTC.

The chain is built from TRBV28 and TRBJ2-4; a weak D match, TRBD1 (5 bases). CDR3 length: 17 residues. The V and J ends lost 6 bases and 6 bases respectively, with 24 bases between them. Germline V gene data show CDR1 as MDHEN and CDR2 as SYDVKM. CDR3 DNA: TGTGCCAGCAGCCGTTTAGGGGCAGGGATTGTGGGAAACATTCAGTACTTC. This codes for CASSRLGAGIVGNIQYF.

The rearrangement links TRBV7-9 to TRBJ1-6; 7 nucleotides match TRBD1. The CDR3 is made up of 15 amino acids. Germline CDR1 SEHNR, CDR2 FQNEAQ (reference sequence). V was clipped by 5 bases and J by 7 bases; unmatched bases: 8. The CDR3 region is CASSPDRDWNSPLHF. CDR3 sequence (DNA): TGTGCCAGCAGCCCCGACAGGGATTGGAATTCACCCCTCCACTTT.